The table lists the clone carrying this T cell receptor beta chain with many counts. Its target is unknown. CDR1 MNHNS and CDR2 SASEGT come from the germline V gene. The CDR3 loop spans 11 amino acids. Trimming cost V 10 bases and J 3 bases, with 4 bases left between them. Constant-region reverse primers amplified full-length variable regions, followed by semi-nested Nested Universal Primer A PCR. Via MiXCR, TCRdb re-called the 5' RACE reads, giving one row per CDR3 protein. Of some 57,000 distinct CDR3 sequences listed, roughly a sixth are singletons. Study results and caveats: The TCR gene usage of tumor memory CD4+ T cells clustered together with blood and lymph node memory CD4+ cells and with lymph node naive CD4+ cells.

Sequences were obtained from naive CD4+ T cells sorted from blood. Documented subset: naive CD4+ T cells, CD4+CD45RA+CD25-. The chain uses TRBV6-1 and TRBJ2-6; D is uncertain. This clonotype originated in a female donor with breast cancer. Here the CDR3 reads CATVGANVLTF. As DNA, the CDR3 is TGTGCCACTGTTGGGGCCAACGTCCTGACTTTC.